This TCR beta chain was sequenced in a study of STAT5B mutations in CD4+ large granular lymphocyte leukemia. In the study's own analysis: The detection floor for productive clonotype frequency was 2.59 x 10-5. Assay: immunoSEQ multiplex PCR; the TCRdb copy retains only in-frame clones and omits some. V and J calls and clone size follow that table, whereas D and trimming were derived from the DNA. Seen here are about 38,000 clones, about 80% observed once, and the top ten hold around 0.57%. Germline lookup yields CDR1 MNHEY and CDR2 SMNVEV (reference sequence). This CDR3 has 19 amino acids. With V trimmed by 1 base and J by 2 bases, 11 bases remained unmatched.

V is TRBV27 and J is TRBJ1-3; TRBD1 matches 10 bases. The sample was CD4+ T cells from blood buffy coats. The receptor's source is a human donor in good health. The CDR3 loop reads CASSLYYSGQGLPGNTIYF. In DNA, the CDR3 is TGTGCCAGCAGTTTATATTATTCGGGACAGGGGTTACCTGGAAACACCATATATTTT.